The present T cell receptor (beta chain) was sequenced within a study of CD8 T cells in ankylosing spondylitis. Turning to this clonotype: Its antigen is as yet unknown.

Study outcomes and limitations: Reports of some motif variants in reactive arthritis synovial fluid and blood predate this one. What appeared characteristic of ankylosing spondylitis blood was a TCR beta motif of several highly homologous variants. In ankylosing spondylitis patients, matched synovial fluid reportedly showed significant enrichment of disease-linked clones.

Germline values: CDR1 MNHEY, CDR2 SVGAGI. CDR3 length: 16 residues. Deletions cut 5 bases from V and 5 bases from J, with 20 bases between. MiXCR, run by TCRdb on the 5' RACE reads, gives a single entry per CDR3 protein. This table holds more than 600,000 distinct CDR3 sequences, under 20% found once. The chain carries TRBV6-5 and TRBJ2-3; D possibly corresponds to TRBD2 (6 bases). This clonotype originated in a male donor with ankylosing spondylitis. Sequencing used blood, either unsorted or a sorted T cell fraction (not recorded which). This chain's CDR3 is CASSPLGTGLGDTQYF. In DNA form, the CDR3 reads TGTGCCAGCAGTCCACTCGGGACTGGCCTGGGAGATACGCAGTATTTT.